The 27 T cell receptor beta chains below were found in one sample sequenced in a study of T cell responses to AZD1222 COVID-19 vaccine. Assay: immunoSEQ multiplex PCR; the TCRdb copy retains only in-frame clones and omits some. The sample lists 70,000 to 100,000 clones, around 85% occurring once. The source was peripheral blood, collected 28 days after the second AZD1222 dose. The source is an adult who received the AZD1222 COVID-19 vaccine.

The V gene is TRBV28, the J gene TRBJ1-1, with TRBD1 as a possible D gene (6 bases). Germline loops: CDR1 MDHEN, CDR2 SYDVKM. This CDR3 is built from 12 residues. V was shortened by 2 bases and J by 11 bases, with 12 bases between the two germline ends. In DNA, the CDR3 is TGTGCCAGCAGTTTAAGGGGGGCTGCCGCTTTCTTT. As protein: CASSLRGAAAFF. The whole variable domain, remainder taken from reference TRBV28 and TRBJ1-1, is DVKVTQSSRYLVKRTGEKVFLECVQDMDHENMFWYRQDPGLGLRLIYFSYDVKMKEKGDIPEGYSVSREKKERFSLILESASTNQTSMYLCASSLRGAAAFFGQGTRLTVV.

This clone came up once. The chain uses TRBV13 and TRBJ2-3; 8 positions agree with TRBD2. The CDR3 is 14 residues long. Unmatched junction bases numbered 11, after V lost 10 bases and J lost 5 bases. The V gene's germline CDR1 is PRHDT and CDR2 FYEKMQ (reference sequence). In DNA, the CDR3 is TGTGCCATACCTAAAGCGGGAGTAAGAGATACGCAGTATTTT. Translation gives CAIPKAGVRDTQYF.

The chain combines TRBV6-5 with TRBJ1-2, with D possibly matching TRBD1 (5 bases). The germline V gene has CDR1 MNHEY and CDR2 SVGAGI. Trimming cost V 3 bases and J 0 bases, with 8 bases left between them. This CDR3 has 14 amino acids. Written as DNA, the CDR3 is TGTGCCAGCAGTTATGGACATACTAACTATGGCTACACCTTC. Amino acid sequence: CASSYGHTNYGYTF.

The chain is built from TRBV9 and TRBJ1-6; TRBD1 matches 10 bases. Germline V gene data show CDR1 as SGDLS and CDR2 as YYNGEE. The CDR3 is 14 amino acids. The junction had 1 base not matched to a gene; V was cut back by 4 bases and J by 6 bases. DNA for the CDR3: TGTGCCAGCAGCAGGGACAGGGGTAATTCACCCCTCCACTTT. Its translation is CASSRDRGNSPLHF.

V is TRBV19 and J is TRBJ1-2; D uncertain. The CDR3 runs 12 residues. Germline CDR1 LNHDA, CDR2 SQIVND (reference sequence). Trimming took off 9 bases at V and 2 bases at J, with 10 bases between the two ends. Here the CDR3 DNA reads TGTGCCAGCCAAGGGCGGAACTATGGCTACACCTTC. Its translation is CASQGRNYGYTF.

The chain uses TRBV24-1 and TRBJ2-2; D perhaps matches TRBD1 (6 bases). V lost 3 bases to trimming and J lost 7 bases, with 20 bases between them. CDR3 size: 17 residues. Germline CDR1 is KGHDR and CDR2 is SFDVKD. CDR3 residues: CATSDPNQQGIIGELFF. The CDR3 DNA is TGTGCCACCAGTGATCCCAACCAGCAGGGGATAATCGGGGAGCTGTTTTTT.

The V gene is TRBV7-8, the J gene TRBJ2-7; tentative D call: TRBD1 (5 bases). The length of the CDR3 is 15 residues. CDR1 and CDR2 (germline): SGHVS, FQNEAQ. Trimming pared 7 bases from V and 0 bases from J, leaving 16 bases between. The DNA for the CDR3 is TGTGCCAGCACCCCCTATAGGGGCCCCTCCTACGAGCAGTACTTC. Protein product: CASTPYRGPSYEQYF.

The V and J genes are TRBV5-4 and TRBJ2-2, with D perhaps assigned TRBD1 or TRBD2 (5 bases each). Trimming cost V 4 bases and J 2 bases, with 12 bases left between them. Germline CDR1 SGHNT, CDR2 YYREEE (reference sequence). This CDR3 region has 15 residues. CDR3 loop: CASSRGRFNTGELFF. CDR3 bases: TGTGCCAGCAGCCGGGGACGGTTTAACACCGGGGAGCTGTTTTTT.

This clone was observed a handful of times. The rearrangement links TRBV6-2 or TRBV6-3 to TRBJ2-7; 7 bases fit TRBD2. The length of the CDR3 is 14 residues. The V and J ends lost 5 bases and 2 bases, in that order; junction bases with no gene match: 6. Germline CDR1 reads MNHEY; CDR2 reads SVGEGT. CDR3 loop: CASSHTLAAYEQYF. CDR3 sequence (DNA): TGTGCCAGCAGTCACACCCTAGCGGCCTACGAGCAGTACTTC.

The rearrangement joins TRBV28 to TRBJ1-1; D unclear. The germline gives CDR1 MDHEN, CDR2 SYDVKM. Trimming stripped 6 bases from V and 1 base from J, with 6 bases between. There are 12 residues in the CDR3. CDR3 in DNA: TGTGCCAGCAGACTTAAGAACACTGAAGCTTTCTTT. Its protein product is CASRLKNTEAFF.

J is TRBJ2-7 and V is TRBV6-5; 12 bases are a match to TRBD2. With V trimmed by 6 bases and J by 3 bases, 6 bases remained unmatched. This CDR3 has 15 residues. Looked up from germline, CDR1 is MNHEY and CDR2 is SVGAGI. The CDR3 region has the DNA TGTGCCAGCAGCGTGACTAGCGGGAGTGGCTACGAGCAGTACTTC. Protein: CASSVTSGSGYEQYF.

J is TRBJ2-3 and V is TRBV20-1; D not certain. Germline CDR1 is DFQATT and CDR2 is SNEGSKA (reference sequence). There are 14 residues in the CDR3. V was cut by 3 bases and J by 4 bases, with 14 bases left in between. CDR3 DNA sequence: TGCAGTGCTAGTCCCTTTGCTAGGGCAGATACGCAGTATTTT. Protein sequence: CSASPFARADTQYF.

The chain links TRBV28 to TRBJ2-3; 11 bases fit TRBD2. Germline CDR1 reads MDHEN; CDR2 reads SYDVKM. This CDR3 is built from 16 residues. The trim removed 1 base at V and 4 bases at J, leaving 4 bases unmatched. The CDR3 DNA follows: TGTGCCAGCAGTTTATTAGCGGGAGGGCGGGCAGATACGCAGTATTTT. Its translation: CASSLLAGGRADTQYF.

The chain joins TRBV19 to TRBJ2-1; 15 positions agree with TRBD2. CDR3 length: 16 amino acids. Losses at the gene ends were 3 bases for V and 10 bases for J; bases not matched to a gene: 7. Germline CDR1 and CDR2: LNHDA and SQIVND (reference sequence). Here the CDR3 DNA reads TGTGCCAGTAGTATTGGACTAGCGGGAGGGCATAGGGAGCAGTTCTTC. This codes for CASSIGLAGGHREQFF.

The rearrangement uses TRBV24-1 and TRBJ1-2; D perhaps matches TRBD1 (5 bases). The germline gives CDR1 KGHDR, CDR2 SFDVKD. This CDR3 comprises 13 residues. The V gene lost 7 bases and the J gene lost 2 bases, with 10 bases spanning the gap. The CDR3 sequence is CATRSRENYGYTF. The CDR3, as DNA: TGTGCCACCAGAAGCAGGGAAAACTATGGCTACACCTTC.

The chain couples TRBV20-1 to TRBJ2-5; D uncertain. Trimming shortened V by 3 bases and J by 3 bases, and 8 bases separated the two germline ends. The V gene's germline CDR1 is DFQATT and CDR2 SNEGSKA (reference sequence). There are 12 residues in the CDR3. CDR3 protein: CSASFEEETQYF. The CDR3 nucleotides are TGCAGTGCTAGTTTCGAGGAAGAGACCCAGTACTTC.

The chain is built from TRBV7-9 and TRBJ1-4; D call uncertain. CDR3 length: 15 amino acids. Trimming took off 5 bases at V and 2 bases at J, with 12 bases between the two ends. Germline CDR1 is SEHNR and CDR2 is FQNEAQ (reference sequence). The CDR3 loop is CASSPDGATNEKLFF. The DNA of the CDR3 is TGTGCCAGCAGCCCGGACGGCGCGACTAATGAAAAACTGTTTTTT. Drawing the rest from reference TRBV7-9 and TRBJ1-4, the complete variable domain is DTGVSQNPRHKITKRGQNVTFRCDPISEHNRLYWYRQTLGQGPEFLTYFQNEAQLEKSRLLSDRFSAERPKGSFSTLEIQRTEQGDSAMYLCASSPDGATNEKLFFGSGTQLSVL.

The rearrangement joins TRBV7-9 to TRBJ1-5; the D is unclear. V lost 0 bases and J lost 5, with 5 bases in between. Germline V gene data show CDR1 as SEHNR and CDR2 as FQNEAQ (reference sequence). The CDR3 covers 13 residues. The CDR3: CASSLAVDQPQHF. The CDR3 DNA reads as TGTGCCAGCAGCTTAGCGGTGGATCAGCCCCAGCATTTT. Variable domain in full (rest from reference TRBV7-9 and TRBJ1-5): DTGVSQNPRHKITKRGQNVTFRCDPISEHNRLYWYRQTLGQGPEFLTYFQNEAQLEKSRLLSDRFSAERPKGSFSTLEIQRTEQGDSAMYLCASSLAVDQPQHFGDGTRLSIL.

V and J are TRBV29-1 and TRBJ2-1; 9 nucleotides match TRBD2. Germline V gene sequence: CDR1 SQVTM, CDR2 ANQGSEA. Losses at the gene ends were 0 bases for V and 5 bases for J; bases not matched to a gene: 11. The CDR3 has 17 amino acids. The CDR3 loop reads CSVEDRGRAGLDNEQFF. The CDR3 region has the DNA TGCAGCGTTGAAGATCGCGGGAGGGCCGGTCTAGACAATGAGCAGTTCTTC.

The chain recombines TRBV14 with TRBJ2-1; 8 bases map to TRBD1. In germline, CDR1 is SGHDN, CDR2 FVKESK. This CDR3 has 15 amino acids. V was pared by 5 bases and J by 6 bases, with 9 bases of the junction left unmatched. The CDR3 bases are TGTGCCAGCAGCTACGGACAGGGAGTAGGCAATGAGCAGTTCTTC. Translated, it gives CASSYGQGVGNEQFF.

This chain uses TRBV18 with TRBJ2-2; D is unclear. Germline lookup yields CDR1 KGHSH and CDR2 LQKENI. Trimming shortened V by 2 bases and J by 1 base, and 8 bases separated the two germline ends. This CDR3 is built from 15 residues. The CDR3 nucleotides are TGTGCCAGCTCACCAAGCAAACAGAACACCGGGGAGCTGTTTTTT. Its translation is CASSPSKQNTGELFF.

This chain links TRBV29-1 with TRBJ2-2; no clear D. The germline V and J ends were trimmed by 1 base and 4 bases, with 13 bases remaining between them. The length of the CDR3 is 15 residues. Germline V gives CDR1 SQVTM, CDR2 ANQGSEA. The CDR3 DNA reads TGCAGCGTTGAAGCCCCGGATCGATTCACCGGGGAGCTGTTTTTT. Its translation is CSVEAPDRFTGELFF.

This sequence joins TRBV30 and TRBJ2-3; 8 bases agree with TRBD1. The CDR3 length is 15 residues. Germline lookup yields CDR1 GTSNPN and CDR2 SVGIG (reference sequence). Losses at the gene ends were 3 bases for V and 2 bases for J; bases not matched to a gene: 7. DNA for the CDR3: TGTGCCTGGAGCGCCACAGGGGGACCCACAGATACGCAGTATTTT. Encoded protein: CAWSATGGPTDTQYF.

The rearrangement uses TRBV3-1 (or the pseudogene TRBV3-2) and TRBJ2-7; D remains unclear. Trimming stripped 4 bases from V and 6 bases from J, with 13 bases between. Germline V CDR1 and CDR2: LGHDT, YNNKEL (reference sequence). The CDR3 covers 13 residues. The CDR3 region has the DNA TGTGCCAGCAGCCGGAACCTTAGCCCCGAGCAGTACTTC. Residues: CASSRNLSPEQYF.

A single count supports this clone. The CDR3 region has the DNA TGTGCCAGCAGTTTATCCGGGGGATACGAGCAGTACTTC. Its protein is CASSLSGGYEQYF. This chain uses TRBV28 with TRBJ2-7; TRBD2 is a possible D gene (6 bases). V was clipped by 1 base and J by 4 bases, with 8 bases between them. The germline V gene has CDR1 MDHEN and CDR2 SYDVKM. The CDR3 totals 13 residues. Variable domain in full (rest from reference TRBV28 and TRBJ2-7): DVKVTQSSRYLVKRTGEKVFLECVQDMDHENMFWYRQDPGLGLRLIYFSYDVKMKEKGDIPEGYSVSREKKERFSLILESASTNQTSMYLCASSLSGGYEQYFGPGTRLTVT.

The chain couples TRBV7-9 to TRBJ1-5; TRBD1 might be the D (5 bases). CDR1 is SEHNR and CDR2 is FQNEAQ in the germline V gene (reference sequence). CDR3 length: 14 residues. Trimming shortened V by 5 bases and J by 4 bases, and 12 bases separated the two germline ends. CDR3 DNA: TGTGCCAGCAGCCCTCAGGGCGGTAATCAGCCCCAGCATTTT. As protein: CASSPQGGNQPQHF.

The CDR3 DNA follows: TGTGCCAGCAGCCACCGAGCGGGACAGGGTCCGTACAATGAGCAGTTCTTC. As protein: CASSHRAGQGPYNEQFF. The chain uses TRBV3-1 (or the pseudogene TRBV3-2) and TRBJ2-1; 9 positions match TRBD1. Germline V CDR1 and CDR2: LGHDT, YNNKEL (reference sequence). There are 17 residues in the CDR3. V lost 3 bases and J lost 4; bases outside the gene matches: 10.